The rows below give T cell receptor beta chains drawn from one sample of a study of T cell responses to AZD1222 COVID-19 vaccine. The table came from immunoSEQ multiplex PCR; TCRdb's copy has only in-frame clones and leaves some out. Of approximately 190,000 clones listed, 85% to 95% are singletons. Sample: peripheral blood, taken 28 days after the second AZD1222 dose. These receptors all come from an adult who received the AZD1222 COVID-19 vaccine. The CDR3 runs from the conserved cysteine through the conserved F or W. The order of the fields is D gene, V gene, clone size, J gene, CDR3 protein, CDR3 DNA. D genes are given only for firm matches. Size is omitted from some rows. Given values are once, few, many or a class for expanded clones.

TRBD2	TRBV10-3	-	TRBJ2-5	CATGTSGAPGETQYF	TGTGCCACCGGGACTAGCGGGGCCCCTGGAGAGACCCAGTACTTC
TRBD2	TRBV4-1	-	TRBJ2-5	CASSRRTGGEIQETQYF	TGCGCCAGCAGCCGAAGGACGGGGGGGGAAATTCAAGAGACCCAGTACTTC
TRBD1	TRBV10-3	-	TRBJ2-1	CAISPGQGYNEQFF	TGTGCCATCAGTCCGGGACAGGGTTACAATGAGCAGTTCTTC
-	TRBV15	-	TRBJ2-7	CATSREHRTPYEQYF	TGTGCCACCAGCAGGGAACACAGGACTCCCTACGAGCAGTACTTC
-	TRBV6-2/TRBV6-3	-	TRBJ1-2	CASSYRDGYTF	TGTGCCAGCAGTTACAGGGACGGCTACACCTTC
-	TRBV3-1/TRBV3-2	-	TRBJ1-1	CASSKPRIGAFF	TGTGCCAGCAGCAAACCTCGAATTGGAGCTTTCTTT
TRBD2	TRBV7-3	-	TRBJ2-1	CASSFFGGAYNEQFF	TGTGCCAGCAGCTTCTTTGGGGGGGCCTACAATGAGCAGTTCTTC
-	TRBV2	-	TRBJ1-2	CASSEALLKGGYTF	TGTGCCAGCAGTGAAGCGCTTCTTAAGGGTGGCTACACCTTC
-	TRBV6-2/TRBV6-3	-	TRBJ1-1	CASSYVGGAGVDTEAFF	TGTGCCAGCAGTTACGTTGGAGGGGCGGGTGTCGACACTGAAGCTTTCTTT
TRBD2	TRBV14	-	TRBJ2-6	CASSKGLALSSGANVLTF	TGTGCCAGCAGCAAGGGACTAGCGCTAAGCTCTGGGGCCAACGTCCTGACTTTC
-	TRBV5-6	-	TRBJ1-1	CASSLTASQTEAFF	TGTGCCAGCAGCCTTACCGCGTCACAGACTGAAGCTTTCTTT
-	TRBV11-1	-	TRBJ2-7	CASSPTTGSEQYF	TGTGCCAGCAGCCCCACCACAGGGTCCGAGCAGTACTTC
-	TRBV5-8	-	TRBJ1-1	CASSLGLLNTEAFF	TGTGCCAGCAGCTTAGGGCTATTGAACACTGAAGCTTTCTTT
-	TRBV10-3	once	TRBJ1-5	CAISEGGSNQPQHF	TGTGCCATCAGTGAGGGTGGCAGCAATCAGCCCCAGCATTTT
-	TRBV2	-	TRBJ1-5	CASSEWGRNQPQHF	TGTGCCAGCAGTGAATGGGGACGGAATCAGCCCCAGCATTTT
-	TRBV25-1	once	TRBJ1-2	CASSGGYGYTF	TGTGCCAGCAGTGGCGGATATGGCTACACCTTC
TRBD1	TRBV6-5	-	TRBJ1-4	CATKTGDTNEKLFF	TGTGCCACAAAAACAGGGGACACTAATGAAAAACTGTTTTTT
-	TRBV6-5	-	TRBJ2-2	CASSYSRSGELFF	TGTGCCAGCAGTTACTCGAGGAGCGGGGAGCTGTTTTTT
TRBD2	TRBV24-1	-	TRBJ2-1	CATAGGASGIYNEQFF	TGTGCCACCGCCGGCGGGGCTAGCGGGATCTACAATGAGCAGTTCTTC
TRBD1	TRBV27	-	TRBJ1-6	CASKRTGENSPLHF	TGTGCCAGCAAAAGGACAGGGGAGAATTCACCCCTCCACTTT
-	TRBV6-5	-	TRBJ2-1	CASSQGNSRYNEQFF	TGTGCCAGCAGCCAGGGGAATTCTAGATACAATGAGCAGTTCTTC
-	TRBV14	-	TRBJ2-1	CASSQVSSYNEQFF	TGTGCCAGCAGCCAAGTGAGCTCCTACAATGAGCAGTTCTTC
-	TRBV5-4	-	TRBJ2-3	CASSLGMGPRTDTQYF	TGTGCCAGCAGCTTGGGAATGGGGCCTCGCACAGATACGCAGTATTTT
-	TRBV5-4	-	TRBJ2-2	CASSLSGTGTGELFF	TGTGCCAGCAGCTTGAGCGGAACCGGCACCGGGGAGCTGTTTTTT
-	TRBV3-1/TRBV3-2	-	TRBJ1-5	CASSQGRTQHF	TGTGCCAGCAGCCAAGGACGGACCCAGCATTTT
-	TRBV5-1	-	TRBJ2-1	CASSGGYNEQFF	TGCGCCAGCAGCGGGGGTTACAATGAGCAGTTCTTC
TRBD1	TRBV4-1	-	TRBJ1-5	CASSQEKDRNQPQHF	TGCGCCAGCAGCCAAGAAAAGGACAGGAATCAGCCCCAGCATTTT
-	TRBV18	-	TRBJ2-3	CASSRDTGPSPASTDTQYF	TGTGCCAGCTCAAGGGACACGGGGCCCTCTCCAGCTAGCACAGATACGCAGTATTTT
-	TRBV4-1	-	TRBJ1-3	CASSQSGPMPRNTIYF	TGCGCCAGCAGCCAATCGGGACCGATGCCCAGAAACACCATATATTTT
TRBD2	TRBV7-8	-	TRBJ2-3	CASSNLAGAVTDTQYF	TGTGCCAGCAGCAATCTAGCGGGGGCTGTGACAGATACGCAGTATTTT
-	TRBV10-3	-	TRBJ1-5	CAIMSPGGPQHF	TGTGCCATCATGTCCCCCGGTGGGCCCCAGCATTTT
-	TRBV14	-	TRBJ1-3	CASSQTNTIYF	TGTGCCAGCAGCCAAACCAACACCATATATTTT
TRBD2	TRBV7-6	-	TRBJ2-3	CASSSRASGGPTDTQYF	TGTGCCAGCAGCTCAAGGGCTAGCGGGGGTCCGACGGATACGCAGTATTTT
TRBD1	TRBV7-8	-	TRBJ1-2	CASSPSRGLDGYTF	TGTGCCAGCAGCCCGAGCAGGGGGTTGGATGGCTACACCTTC
TRBD1	TRBV6-5	-	TRBJ1-6	CASRLDRANSPLHF	TGTGCCAGCAGGTTGGACAGGGCTAATTCACCCCTCCACTTT
TRBD2	TRBV29-1	-	TRBJ2-7	CSVEAGGAFYEQYF	TGCAGCGTTGAAGCCGGGGGGGCTTTCTACGAGCAGTACTTC
TRBD2	TRBV29-1	-	TRBJ2-3	CSLTFTSGGTDTQYF	TGCAGCCTGACGTTTACTAGCGGGGGTACAGATACGCAGTATTTT
-	TRBV6-5	once	TRBJ2-7	CASRAPMTGNYEQYF	TGTGCCAGCAGAGCCCCAATGACAGGAAATTACGAGCAGTACTTC
-	TRBV4-3	once	TRBJ1-2	CASSLTGTSNYGYTF	TGCGCCAGCAGCCTTACCGGGACTTCCAACTATGGCTACACCTTC
-	TRBV27	-	TRBJ1-6	CASSPRRAESSYNSPLHF	TGTGCCAGCAGTCCCCGCCGGGCAGAGAGCTCCTATAATTCACCCCTCCACTTT
TRBD1	TRBV19	once	TRBJ2-1	CATTHRDRESGEQFF	TGTGCCACCACCCACCGGGACAGGGAATCGGGTGAGCAGTTCTTC